One sample yielded the 28 T cell receptor beta chains listed below, sequenced in a study of CXCR3-negative and CXCR3-positive naive CD8 T cells. The authors prepared UMI-labeled TRB cDNA libraries by 5' RACE. No DNA is given; TCRdb re-called the 5' RACE reads and lists each CDR3 protein once. This table lists fewer than 90,000 distinct CDR3 sequences. Sequencing used naive CXCR3- CD8+ T cells from blood. Subset specified: CD45RO-CCR7+CD27+CD95- naive CD8+ T cells lacking CXCR3 (TNR3-). These receptors were collected from a human donor in good health. Some clones in this sample may be carry-over from other donors' samples.

V is TRBV7-2 and J is TRBJ1-5; absent DNA, TCRdb's TRBD1 call cannot be checked. The CDR3 runs to 17 residues. Per the germline V gene, CDR1 is SGHTA and CDR2 is FQGNSA. This CDR3 is CASSLRGQAYSNQPQHF.

CDR3 residues: CASSIAGMNTEAFF. This chain connects TRBV25-1 to TRBJ1-1. Germline V gene sequence: CDR1 MGHDK, CDR2 SYGVNS. The CDR3 sequence is 14 residues long. Drawing the rest from reference TRBV25-1 and TRBJ1-1, the complete variable domain is EADIYQTPRYLVIGTGKKITLECSQTMGHDKMYWYQQDPGMELHLIHYSYGVNSTEKGDLSSESTVSRIRTEHFPLTLESARPSHTSQYLCASSIAGMNTEAFFGQGTRLTVV.

The chain employs TRBV9 and TRBJ2-1; the D call from TCRdb, TRBD2, cannot be confirmed without DNA. The germline gives CDR1 SGDLS, CDR2 YYNGEE. The CDR3 is 17 amino acids. The CDR3 protein is CASSLRLAGVLDNEQFF. Variable domain in full (rest from reference TRBV9 and TRBJ2-1): DSGVTQTPKHLITATGQRVTLRCSPRSGDLSVYWYQQSLDQGLQFLIQYYNGEERAKGNILERFSAQQFPDLHSELNLSSLELGDSALYFCASSLRLAGVLDNEQFFGPGTRLTVL.

The chain uses TRBV7-8 and TRBJ2-1; there is no DNA to check the TCRdb D call of TRBD1. The CDR3 covers 18 residues. CDR1 SGHVS and CDR2 FQNEAQ come from the germline V gene. CDR3: CASSPVEGVEVMVFEQFF.

CDR3: CSVGGQDANTGELFF. The chain recombines TRBV29-1 with TRBJ2-2; TCRdb picks TRBD1, but there is no DNA to check that call. Germline V gives CDR1 SQVTM, CDR2 ANQGSEA. The CDR3 runs 15 residues.

J is TRBJ2-7 and V is TRBV4-1. The CDR3 consists of 13 residues. Germline lookup yields CDR1 MGHRA and CDR2 YSYEKL. CDR3: CASSQDNGYEQYF.

The chain is built from TRBV5-5 and TRBJ2-4; the TCRdb D gene call, TRBD1, has no DNA to confirm it. The CDR3 loop spans 13 amino acids. The germline CDR1 and CDR2 sequences are SGHKS and YYEKEE (reference sequence). The CDR3 reads CASSPGDSSIQYF.

The rearrangement joins TRBV29-1 to TRBJ2-7; TCRdb's D gene call, TRBD2, goes unchecked for lack of DNA. The germline V gene has CDR1 SQVTM and CDR2 ANQGSEA. The CDR3 totals 14 residues. Here the CDR3 reads CSVEGVEGHYEQYF.

The genes are TRBV7-9 and TRBJ2-7; the TCRdb D gene call, TRBD2, has no DNA to confirm it. The CDR3 sequence is 17 residues long. The germline V gene encodes CDR1 SEHNR and CDR2 FQNEAQ (reference sequence). This chain's CDR3 is CASSSEMSGANSYEQYF.

The V and J genes are TRBV29-1 and TRBJ2-5; no DNA is available, so the TRBD1 call from TCRdb remains unchecked. CDR3 length: 14 residues. The germline CDR1 and CDR2 sequences are SQVTM and ANQGSEA. CDR3: CSVEGTETQETQYF.

The J gene is TRBJ1-2, the V gene TRBV29-1; TCRdb returns TRBD1, unconfirmable since there is no DNA. This CDR3 comprises 15 residues. Germline V gene lookup returns CDR1 SQVTM and CDR2 ANQGSEA. This CDR3 is CSVESGTGVLNGYTF.

The CDR3 is CASSLQGGEQYF. The rearrangement joins TRBV28 to TRBJ2-7; TCRdb designates TRBD1, a call that cannot be tested without DNA. This CDR3 is built from 12 residues. Per germline, CDR1 MDHEN and CDR2 SYDVKM.

The genes are TRBV9 and TRBJ2-1. The CDR3 has 14 residues. CDR1 is SGDLS and CDR2 is YYNGEE in the germline V gene. The CDR3 spells CASSPSSSYNEQFF.

The V gene is TRBV29-1, the J gene TRBJ2-7; TCRdb designates TRBD1, a call that cannot be tested without DNA. The CDR3 spans 12 residues. The germline CDR1 and CDR2 sequences are SQVTM and ANQGSEA. CDR3 loop: CSVEGREYEQYF.

This CDR3 is CASSPWTASYEQYF. The V and J genes are TRBV28 and TRBJ2-7; TCRdb selects TRBD1, and the lack of DNA leaves this call unchecked. Germline V gene sequence: CDR1 MDHEN, CDR2 SYDVKM. CDR3 size: 14 residues.

This chain links TRBV29-1 with TRBJ2-7; lacking DNA, the TRBD1 call made by TCRdb goes unchecked. The CDR3 has 13 amino acids. Germline values: CDR1 SQVTM, CDR2 ANQGSEA. CDR3 loop: CSVGTGGFQEQYF.

The chain is built from TRBV11-2 and TRBJ1-2. Germline V lookup: CDR1 SGHAT, CDR2 FQNNGV. The CDR3 consists of 16 residues. The CDR3 is CASSLGTETEAYGYTF.

The chain links TRBV11-2 to TRBJ2-2; there is no DNA to check the TCRdb D call of TRBD1. CDR1 is SGHAT and CDR2 is FQNNGV in the germline V gene. The CDR3 contains 16 residues. Here the CDR3 reads CASSQGVQGNTGELFF.

The chain joins TRBV6-6 to TRBJ2-6; TCRdb's assignment of TRBD1 cannot be checked, as there is no DNA. Germline-derived CDR1 and CDR2 are MNHNY and SVGAGI (reference sequence). CDR3 length: 16 residues. The CDR3 protein is CASKQGITSGANVLTF.

The rearrangement links TRBV25-1 to TRBJ2-5; the TRBD1 assignment by TCRdb is unverifiable without DNA. Germline CDR1 is MGHDK and CDR2 is SYGVNS. CDR3 length equals 15 residues. This CDR3 reads CASSESGRGLETQYF.

The chain recombines TRBV29-1 with TRBJ2-1; TCRdb picks TRBD1, but there is no DNA to check that call. The germline gives CDR1 SQVTM, CDR2 ANQGSEA. The CDR3 spans 15 residues. The CDR3 sequence: CSVVDRDRGYNEQFF.

This chain links TRBV23-1 with TRBJ2-6; TCRdb indicates TRBD1, and absent DNA this call remains unverified. TRBV23-1 is identified as an open reading frame with a role that is uncertain. The CDR3 contains 15 residues. The CDR3 here is CASSHRGSGANVLTF.

The J gene is TRBJ1-6, the V gene TRBV7-9. Germline assignment: CDR1 SEHNR and CDR2 FQNEAQ (reference sequence). The CDR3 spans 15 residues. The CDR3 loop is CASSFESSYNSPLHF.

According to its frequency, this clonotype is medium-sized. CDR3 sequence reads: CASSLGAGELFF. This sequence joins TRBV5-4 and TRBJ2-2. Germline V lookup: CDR1 SGHNT, CDR2 YYREEE (reference sequence). The CDR3 is 12 residues long. Supplemented by reference TRBV5-4 and TRBJ2-2, the full variable domain reads ETGVTQSPTHLIKTRGQQVTLRCSSQSGHNTVSWYQQALGQGPQFIFQYYREEENGRGNFPPRFSGLQFPNYSSELNVNALELDDSALYLCASSLGAGELFFGEGSRLTVL.

The chain carries TRBV28 and TRBJ2-7; TCRdb gives TRBD2 as the D gene, but with no DNA this cannot be confirmed. CDR1 is MDHEN and CDR2 is SYDVKM in the germline V gene. This CDR3 is built from 15 residues. CDR3: CASSLGLAGGYEQYF.

This chain connects TRBV7-9 to TRBJ1-2. CDR1 and CDR2 (germline): SEHNR, FQNEAQ (reference sequence). The CDR3 loop spans 15 amino acids. CDR3 residues: CASSDEGGDEYGYTF.

The chain carries TRBV5-5 and TRBJ2-7; TCRdb designates TRBD1, a call that cannot be tested without DNA. This CDR3 is built from 15 residues. Germline values: CDR1 SGHKS, CDR2 YYEKEE (reference sequence). The CDR3 protein is CASSRTGGSTYEQYF.

The CDR3 loop is CASTEPGTGAQETQYF. V usage is TRBV6-2 or TRBV6-3 and J usage is TRBJ2-5; the TCRdb D gene call, TRBD1, has no DNA to confirm it. Germline V gene lookup returns CDR1 MNHEY and CDR2 SVGEGT. This CDR3 comprises 16 residues.